This T cell receptor (beta chain) was sequenced in a study of CD8+ T cells in alopecia areata. Study at large: Tofacitinib administration to treated patients was oral, at 5 to 10 mg twice daily. Regarding the study as a whole: Mouse data revealed clearer TCR sharing than patient data did, a gap possibly tied to HLA. Normal scalp showed lower clonality than lesional scalp, especially alopecia totalis/universalis. Both scalp clonality and the expanded CD8+ clones among the top 100 showed a significant decrease with tofacitinib.

The germline V gene has CDR1 SQVTM and CDR2 ANQGSEA. The ends lost 1 base at V and 0 bases at J; junction bases unmatched: 2. The CDR3 consists of 15 residues. The sample's treatment: oral pan-JAK inhibitor, 5-10 mg twice daily. Reverse transcribed after extraction, RNA yielded cDNA as the sequencing template. Sequencing used immunoSEQ multiplex PCR; TCRdb keeps in-frame clones, though not all of them. The repertoire includes 250,000 to 350,000 clones, approximately 60% of them detected once, and about 0.93% sits in the top ten. For this clone: Its antigen is not known.

The sequence was collected from a human donor with alopecia areata. The rearrangement joins TRBV29-1 to TRBJ2-3; the match to TRBD2 covers 9 bases. The sequencing here drew on CD4+ T cells sorted from blood, taken around week 53, from a patient treated with tofacitinib. The CDR3 loop is CSVEASGGSTDTQYF. As DNA, the CDR3 is TGCAGCGTTGAAGCCAGCGGGGGGAGCACAGATACGCAGTATTTT.